The 14 T cell receptor beta chains below were found in one sample sequenced in a study of T cell changes during pregnancy in multiple sclerosis. Produced via immunoSEQ multiplex PCR; TCRdb's table is partial and in-frame only. The sample lists 48,000 or so clones, about 88% occurring once. The starting material was CD4+ T cells from peripheral blood mononuclear cells, obtained in the second trimester of pregnancy. The source is a female donor with multiple sclerosis, enrolled in a pregnancy study.

The chain employs TRBV6-5 and TRBJ2-1; 8 bases match TRBD2. Looked up from germline, CDR1 is MNHEY and CDR2 is SVGAGI. This CDR3 spans 13 amino acids. V lost 0 bases, J lost 15 bases, and 7 bases stayed unmatched. CDR3 sequence reads: CASSYSTGLEVFF. Here the CDR3 DNA reads TGTGCCAGCAGTTACTCGACGGGACTAGAGGTGTTCTTC.

The V gene is TRBV6-1, the J gene TRBJ2-7; the match to TRBD2 covers 9 bases. This CDR3 spans 15 amino acids. The V segment lost 7 bases and the J segment 3 bases; nucleotides outside the gene matches: 10. Germline assignment: CDR1 MNHNS and CDR2 SASEGT. The CDR3 coding sequence is TGTGCCAGCAACGGGCAAATACTAGCGGGCTACGAGCAGTACTTC. This translates into CASNGQILAGYEQYF.

V usage is TRBV30 and J usage is TRBJ1-5; a weak D match, TRBD1 (6 bases). Germline-derived CDR1 and CDR2 are GTSNPN and SVGIG (reference sequence). The ends were cut back, 4 bases at V and 7 bases at J, with 14 bases in the middle. There are 13 residues in the CDR3. Here the CDR3 DNA reads TGTGCCTGGAAAGCGGACAGAGGACAGCCCCAGCATTTT. This sequence encodes CAWKADRGQPQHF.

A single count supports this clone. This chain joins TRBV5-1 and TRBJ2-7; D may be TRBD2 (5 bases). The ends were cut back, 2 bases at V and 0 bases at J, with 12 bases in the middle. CDR3 length: 15 residues. The germline V gene has CDR1 SGHRS and CDR2 YFSETQ. CDR3 nucleotide sequence: TGCGCCAGCAGCTTTTTTGCCCGGGACTCCTACGAGCAGTACTTC. Translated: CASSFFARDSYEQYF.

The CDR3: CASSLDRVFAIQYF. Here the CDR3 DNA reads TGTGCCAGCAGCTTAGACAGGGTATTTGCCATTCAGTACTTC. V and J are TRBV7-9 and TRBJ2-4; the D gene is possibly TRBD1 (6 bases). Looked up from germline, CDR1 is SEHNR and CDR2 is FQNEAQ (reference sequence). Trimming removed 1 base from V and 9 bases from J, with 13 bases in between. The CDR3 extends over 14 amino acids.

The chain employs TRBV27 and TRBJ2-1, with TRBD2 matching 13 bases. The CDR3 contains 15 residues. Losses at the gene ends were 6 bases for V and 5 bases for J; bases not matched to a gene: 4. CDR1 and CDR2 (germline): MNHEY, SMNVEV (reference sequence). CDR3 sequence reads: CASRSGLAGHNEQFF. As DNA, the CDR3 is TGTGCCAGCAGGTCGGGACTAGCGGGACACAATGAGCAGTTCTTC.

This clone was recorded once. The rearrangement links TRBV5-1 to TRBJ2-3; 14 nucleotides agree with TRBD2. Per germline, CDR1 SGHRS and CDR2 YFSETQ. The length of the CDR3 is 18 residues. V gave up 2 bases and J gave up 4 bases; unmatched junction bases: 9. In nucleotides, the CDR3 is TGCGCCAGCAGCTTTGGGACTAGCGGGAGTGGTTGGGCAGATACGCAGTATTTT. Translated: CASSFGTSGSGWADTQYF.

The chain combines TRBV5-1 with TRBJ2-5, with 8 bases fitting TRBD1. Germline V gene sequence: CDR1 SGHRS, CDR2 YFSETQ. This CDR3 is 15 amino acids long. Trimming at V came to 0 bases and at J to 7 bases, leaving 8 bases not matched to a gene. CDR3 in DNA: TGCGCCAGCAGCTTGGAAAGGACAGGGTCCAGGACCCAGTACTTC. Translated, it gives CASSLERTGSRTQYF.

V is TRBV10-1 and J is TRBJ1-1, with TRBD1 matching 7 bases. The CDR3 contains 15 residues. V shed 3 bases, J shed 1 base, and the junction held 5 bases outside the gene matches. From germline, CDR1 is WNHNN and CDR2 SYGVQD (reference sequence). CDR3 residues: CASSDSGGPNTEAFF. The CDR3 bases are TGCGCCAGCAGTGATTCAGGGGGTCCGAACACTGAAGCTTTCTTT.

This clone was detected only once. This chain connects TRBV2 to TRBJ2-7; no clear D. V was shortened by 0 bases and J by 3 bases, with 6 bases between the two germline ends. Germline V gives CDR1 SNHLY, CDR2 FYNNEI. The CDR3 contains 13 residues. The CDR3 DNA reads as TGTGCCAGCAGTGAAGCACGGTTCTACGAGCAGTACTTC. This gives the protein CASSEARFYEQYF.

The chain carries TRBV5-4 and TRBJ1-5; D gene unclear. Germline V gene data show CDR1 as SGHNT and CDR2 as YYREEE (reference sequence). V lost 4 bases, J lost 7 bases, and 12 bases lay in between. This CDR3 has 13 residues. This CDR3 is CASSPGPGQPQHF. CDR3 nucleotides: TGTGCCAGCAGCCCAGGACCGGGGCAGCCCCAGCATTTT.

DNA for the CDR3: TGTGCCTGGGGTCCCGGGACACCTTATTACAATGAGCAGTTCTTC. This gives the protein CAWGPGTPYYNEQFF. This sequence joins TRBV30 and TRBJ2-1; D is perhaps TRBD1 (6 bases). Per the germline V gene, CDR1 is GTSNPN and CDR2 is SVGIG (reference sequence). The CDR3 runs 15 residues. Trimming shortened V by 5 bases and J by 4 bases, and 18 bases separated the two germline ends.

This clone was found once. The V and J genes are TRBV5-1 and TRBJ2-5; 8 bases agree with TRBD1. V lost 5 bases to trimming and J lost 4 bases; unmatched junction nucleotides: 10. Per germline, CDR1 SGHRS and CDR2 YFSETQ. This CDR3 is 15 amino acids long. CDR3 nucleotides: TGCGCCAGCAGATCCGGGACAGGTTCCCGAGAGACCCAGTACTTC. Encoded protein: CASRSGTGSRETQYF.

This clone occurred once. The V and J genes are TRBV10-3 and TRBJ2-7; 12 bases match TRBD2. The CDR3 is 14 amino acids. The V and J ends lost 6 bases and 6 bases, in that order; junction bases with no gene match: 6. Per the germline V gene, CDR1 is ENHRY and CDR2 is SYGVKD. The CDR3 DNA follows: TGTGCCATCAGGAGACTAGCGGGAGAGGTCGAGCAGTACTTC. It translates to CAIRRLAGEVEQYF.